This TCR beta chain derives from a study of CD8 T cells in Susac syndrome. This CDR3 has 15 residues. Germline lookup yields CDR1 MNHEY and CDR2 SVGAGI. V lost 2 bases and J 5 bases, leaving 15 bases between the germline ends. About this clonotype itself: No antigen is known for it.

Bulk CD8+ and CD4+ cells came from magnetic negative isolation; CD8+ TEMRA by FACS. Broader study findings: The study recognized that the number of individuals in its TCR sequencing and HLA analysis was relatively small.

With random hexamers, reverse transcription was performed on roughly 0.5 to 1 ug of RNA. Amplification of TCR beta CDR3 was carried out by immunoSEQ multiplex PCR, which covered 54 Vbeta and 13 Jbeta segments. TCRdb redid the calling of the immunoSEQ multiplex PCR reads with MiXCR, one entry per CDR3 protein. Of 150,000 or so distinct CDR3 sequences listed, less than 97% are singletons. V usage is TRBV6-5 and J usage is TRBJ1-2; D might be TRBD1 (5 bases). The sequence was obtained from a human donor with multiple sclerosis. Sequencing was performed on CD8+ T cells from PBMCs. DNA of the CDR3: TGTGCCAGCAGTTACGTTTTGGGGCAATCGTATGGCTACACCTTC. Protein product: CASSYVLGQSYGYTF.